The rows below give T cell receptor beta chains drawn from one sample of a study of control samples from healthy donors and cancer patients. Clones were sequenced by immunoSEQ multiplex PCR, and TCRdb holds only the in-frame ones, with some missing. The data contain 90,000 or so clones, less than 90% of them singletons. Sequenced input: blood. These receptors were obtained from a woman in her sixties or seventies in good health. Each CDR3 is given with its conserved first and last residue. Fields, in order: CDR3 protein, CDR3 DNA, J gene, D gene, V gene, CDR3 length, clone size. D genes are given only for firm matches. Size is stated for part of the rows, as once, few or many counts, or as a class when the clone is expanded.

CDR3 protein: CATSRDLNTGELFF
CDR3 DNA: TGTGCCACCAGCAGAGATTTGAACACCGGGGAGCTGTTTTTT
J gene: TRBJ2-2
D gene: NA
V gene: TRBV15
CDR3 length: 14
clone size: NA

CDR3 protein: CAWSRGGGAGQPQHF
CDR3 DNA: TGTGCCTGGAGCCGAGGAGGGGGCGCGGGACAGCCCCAGCATTTT
J gene: TRBJ1-5
D gene: TRBD1
V gene: TRBV30
CDR3 length: 15
clone size: NA

CDR3 protein: CASSPGQAEQQFF
CDR3 DNA: TGCGCCAGCAGCCCGGGACAGGCCGAACAGCAGTTCTTC
J gene: TRBJ2-1
D gene: TRBD1
V gene: TRBV5-1
CDR3 length: 13
clone size: NA

CDR3 protein: CASSLTGGDWDYGYTF
CDR3 DNA: TGCGCCAGCAGCTTGACTGGAGGGGATTGGGACTATGGCTACACCTTC
J gene: TRBJ1-2
D gene: NA
V gene: TRBV5-1
CDR3 length: 16
clone size: NA

CDR3 protein: CASNTGVQNTIYF
CDR3 DNA: TGTGCCAGCAACACAGGGGTTCAAAACACCATATATTTT
J gene: TRBJ1-3
D gene: TRBD1
V gene: TRBV12-3/TRBV12-4
CDR3 length: 13
clone size: few

CDR3 protein: CASLDTNTGELFF
CDR3 DNA: TGTGCCAGCTTGGACACGAACACCGGGGAGCTGTTTTTT
J gene: TRBJ2-2
D gene: NA
V gene: TRBV27
CDR3 length: 13
clone size: NA

CDR3 protein: CATAGTANTEAFF
CDR3 DNA: TGTGCCACAGCGGGGACGGCGAACACTGAAGCTTTCTTT
J gene: TRBJ1-1
D gene: NA
V gene: TRBV10-3
CDR3 length: 13
clone size: NA

CDR3 protein: CASAYGGYYGYTF
CDR3 DNA: TGTGCCAGCGCCTACGGTGGCTACTATGGCTACACCTTC
J gene: TRBJ1-2
D gene: NA
V gene: TRBV12-3/TRBV12-4
CDR3 length: 13
clone size: NA

CDR3 protein: CASSSLGGNYGYTF
CDR3 DNA: TGTGCCAGCAGTTCATTAGGAGGGAACTATGGCTACACCTTC
J gene: TRBJ1-2
D gene: NA
V gene: TRBV27
CDR3 length: 14
clone size: NA

CDR3 protein: CASSQASGGGKLFF
CDR3 DNA: TGCGCCAGCAGCCAAGCGTCAGGGGGGGGAAAACTGTTTTTT
J gene: TRBJ1-4
D gene: TRBD1
V gene: TRBV4-3
CDR3 length: 14
clone size: NA

CDR3 protein: CAWSVLGYGYTF
CDR3 DNA: TGTGCCTGGAGTGTACTGGGATATGGCTACACCTTC
J gene: TRBJ1-2
D gene: NA
V gene: TRBV30
CDR3 length: 12
clone size: NA

CDR3 protein: CASQGGGVSSGYGYTF
CDR3 DNA: TGCGCCTCCCAGGGAGGGGGGGTCTCGTCGGGCTATGGCTACACCTTC
J gene: TRBJ1-2
D gene: NA
V gene: TRBV5-1
CDR3 length: 16
clone size: few

CDR3 protein: CASSPNGLGYGYTF
CDR3 DNA: TGTGCCAGCAGTCCAAATGGGTTGGGCTATGGCTACACCTTC
J gene: TRBJ1-2
D gene: NA
V gene: TRBV27
CDR3 length: 14
clone size: many

CDR3 protein: CAISESAREGGYTF
CDR3 DNA: TGTGCCATCAGTGAGTCGGCCAGGGAGGGTGGCTACACCTTC
J gene: TRBJ1-2
D gene: NA
V gene: TRBV10-3
CDR3 length: 14
clone size: NA

CDR3 protein: CATKGQGSYNEQFF
CDR3 DNA: TGTGCCACCAAGGGACAGGGATCCTACAATGAGCAGTTCTTC
J gene: TRBJ2-1
D gene: TRBD1
V gene: TRBV27
CDR3 length: 14
clone size: NA

CDR3 protein: CASSYPDRASPLHF
CDR3 DNA: TGTGCCAGCAGCTATCCGGACAGGGCTTCACCCCTCCACTTT
J gene: TRBJ1-6
D gene: TRBD1
V gene: TRBV5-8
CDR3 length: 14
clone size: NA

CDR3 protein: CSVDSSQGLNYGYTF
CDR3 DNA: TGCAGCGTTGATTCCTCCCAGGGGTTAAACTATGGCTACACCTTC
J gene: TRBJ1-2
D gene: NA
V gene: TRBV29-1
CDR3 length: 15
clone size: NA

CDR3 protein: CASSPPNQKYGYTF
CDR3 DNA: TGTGCCAGCTCACCACCGAATCAGAAGTATGGCTACACCTTC
J gene: TRBJ1-2
D gene: NA
V gene: TRBV18
CDR3 length: 14
clone size: once

CDR3 protein: CAWSPRDYGYTF
CDR3 DNA: TGTGCCTGGAGTCCAAGGGACTATGGCTACACCTTC
J gene: TRBJ1-2
D gene: NA
V gene: TRBV30
CDR3 length: 12
clone size: NA

CDR3 protein: CSVSRTSGYNEQFF
CDR3 DNA: TGCAGCGTTTCACGGACTAGCGGGTACAATGAGCAGTTCTTC
J gene: TRBJ2-1
D gene: TRBD2
V gene: TRBV29-1
CDR3 length: 14
clone size: NA

CDR3 protein: CASSRDRNTEAFF
CDR3 DNA: TGTGCCAGCAGCCGGGACCGGAACACTGAAGCTTTCTTT
J gene: TRBJ1-1
D gene: NA
V gene: TRBV5-4
CDR3 length: 13
clone size: NA

CDR3 protein: CASSYSGINSPLHF
CDR3 DNA: TGTGCCAGCAGTTACTCAGGGATTAATTCACCCCTCCACTTT
J gene: TRBJ1-6
D gene: NA
V gene: TRBV6-5
CDR3 length: 14
clone size: NA

CDR3 protein: CASSESGGQDVLYGYTF
CDR3 DNA: TGCGCCAGCAGTGAGTCAGGGGGACAGGACGTTCTCTATGGCTACACCTTC
J gene: TRBJ1-2
D gene: TRBD1
V gene: TRBV10-2
CDR3 length: 17
clone size: NA

CDR3 protein: CAWSVSGAAFTF
CDR3 DNA: TGTGCCTGGAGTGTATCAGGGGCCGCTTTCACCTTC
J gene: TRBJ1-2
D gene: NA
V gene: TRBV30
CDR3 length: 12
clone size: NA

CDR3 protein: CASSVAGGSNQPQHF
CDR3 DNA: TGTGCCAGCAGCGTAGCTGGGGGTAGCAATCAGCCCCAGCATTTT
J gene: TRBJ1-5
D gene: NA
V gene: TRBV9
CDR3 length: 15
clone size: NA

CDR3 protein: CASSLLWGNEQFF
CDR3 DNA: TGTGCCAGCAGCTTATTATGGGGCAATGAGCAGTTCTTC
J gene: TRBJ2-1
D gene: NA
V gene: TRBV7-2
CDR3 length: 13
clone size: NA

CDR3 protein: CASNLQGFGGGYTF
CDR3 DNA: TGTGCCAGCAACCTACAGGGGTTTGGGGGTGGCTACACCTTC
J gene: TRBJ1-2
D gene: TRBD1
V gene: TRBV2
CDR3 length: 14
clone size: NA

CDR3 protein: CASSLGGYLNTEAFF
CDR3 DNA: TGTGCCAGCAGCCTAGGAGGGTACCTGAACACTGAAGCTTTCTTT
J gene: TRBJ1-1
D gene: NA
V gene: TRBV7-9
CDR3 length: 15
clone size: NA

CDR3 protein: CASSLGHPGLAGAKEQYF
CDR3 DNA: TGTGCCAGCAGCTTAGGCCACCCGGGACTAGCGGGAGCTAAAGAGCAGTACTTC
J gene: TRBJ2-7
D gene: TRBD2
V gene: TRBV7-2
CDR3 length: 18
clone size: NA

CDR3 protein: CASSYSRRDSGNTIYF
CDR3 DNA: TGTGCCAGCAGTTACTCGAGAAGAGACTCTGGAAACACCATATATTTT
J gene: TRBJ1-3
D gene: NA
V gene: TRBV6-2/TRBV6-3
CDR3 length: 16
clone size: few

CDR3 protein: CASSGILNTGELFF
CDR3 DNA: TGTGCCAGCAGTGGAATCTTGAACACCGGGGAGCTGTTTTTT
J gene: TRBJ2-2
D gene: NA
V gene: TRBV25-1
CDR3 length: 14
clone size: NA

CDR3 protein: CASATRTTDTQYF
CDR3 DNA: TGCGCCAGCGCGACAAGGACCACAGATACGCAGTATTTT
J gene: TRBJ2-3
D gene: NA
V gene: TRBV5-1
CDR3 length: 13
clone size: NA

CDR3 protein: CASSWGRNINGYTF
CDR3 DNA: TGTGCCAGCAGTTGGGGGAGAAATATCAATGGCTACACCTTC
J gene: TRBJ1-2
D gene: NA
V gene: TRBV28
CDR3 length: 14
clone size: once

CDR3 protein: CASSVVGDNSPLHF
CDR3 DNA: TGTGCCAGCAGCGTAGTAGGGGACAATTCACCCCTCCACTTT
J gene: TRBJ1-6
D gene: NA
V gene: TRBV9
CDR3 length: 14
clone size: few

CDR3 protein: CASSEVGPNQPQHF
CDR3 DNA: TGTGCCAGCAGTGAAGTGGGCCCCAATCAGCCCCAGCATTTT
J gene: TRBJ1-5
D gene: NA
V gene: TRBV2
CDR3 length: 14
clone size: NA

CDR3 protein: CATSPGRANIQYF
CDR3 DNA: TGTGCCACATCCCCGGGACGAGCAAACATTCAGTACTTC
J gene: TRBJ2-4
D gene: NA
V gene: TRBV19
CDR3 length: 13
clone size: NA

CDR3 protein: CASSDGRNQPQHF
CDR3 DNA: TGTGCCAGCAGTGACGGCCGAAATCAGCCCCAGCATTTT
J gene: TRBJ1-5
D gene: NA
V gene: TRBV6-1
CDR3 length: 13
clone size: NA

CDR3 protein: CASSGGQMNTEAFF
CDR3 DNA: TGTGCCAGCAGCGGAGGACAGATGAACACTGAAGCTTTCTTT
J gene: TRBJ1-1
D gene: NA
V gene: TRBV9
CDR3 length: 14
clone size: NA

CDR3 protein: CASSLGLNPNSPLHF
CDR3 DNA: TGTGCCAGCAGCTTAGGGCTCAACCCTAATTCACCCCTCCACTTT
J gene: TRBJ1-6
D gene: NA
V gene: TRBV11-2
CDR3 length: 15
clone size: NA

CDR3 protein: CASTPDRGQGAFF
CDR3 DNA: TGTGCCAGCACCCCGGACAGGGGGCAGGGGGCTTTCTTT
J gene: TRBJ1-1
D gene: TRBD1
V gene: TRBV3-1/TRBV3-2
CDR3 length: 13
clone size: NA

CDR3 protein: CASSEAGAREQYF
CDR3 DNA: TGTGCCAGCAGTGAAGCGGGAGCAAGAGAGCAGTACTTC
J gene: TRBJ2-7
D gene: NA
V gene: TRBV2
CDR3 length: 13
clone size: NA

CDR3 protein: CASSLSGGETQYF
CDR3 DNA: TGTGCCAGCAGCTTGTCGGGGGGGGAGACCCAGTACTTC
J gene: TRBJ2-5
D gene: TRBD2
V gene: TRBV11-2
CDR3 length: 13
clone size: NA

CDR3 protein: CASSLSGGDNYGYTF
CDR3 DNA: TGCGCCAGCAGCTTGTCAGGAGGGGACAACTATGGCTACACCTTC
J gene: TRBJ1-2
D gene: NA
V gene: TRBV5-1
CDR3 length: 15
clone size: NA

CDR3 protein: CASSPSSQGEEKLFF
CDR3 DNA: TGTGCCAGCAGTCCCTCCTCACAGGGAGAGGAAAAACTGTTTTTT
J gene: TRBJ1-4
D gene: NA
V gene: TRBV28
CDR3 length: 15
clone size: NA

CDR3 protein: CASSEDGFYGYTF
CDR3 DNA: TGTGCCAGTAGTGAGGACGGATTCTATGGCTACACCTTC
J gene: TRBJ1-2
D gene: NA
V gene: TRBV19
CDR3 length: 13
clone size: NA

CDR3 protein: CSAYGLAGTEAFF
CDR3 DNA: TGCAGCGCCTATGGTCTTGCAGGCACTGAAGCTTTCTTT
J gene: TRBJ1-1
D gene: NA
V gene: TRBV29-1
CDR3 length: 13
clone size: NA

CDR3 protein: CASSLQGSGNTIYF
CDR3 DNA: TGTGCCAGCAGCTTACAGGGCTCCGGAAACACCATATATTTT
J gene: TRBJ1-3
D gene: NA
V gene: TRBV5-4
CDR3 length: 14
clone size: NA

CDR3 protein: CAISGGPRNTEAFF
CDR3 DNA: TGTGCCATCAGTGGGGGACCGAGGAACACTGAAGCTTTCTTT
J gene: TRBJ1-1
D gene: NA
V gene: TRBV10-3
CDR3 length: 14
clone size: NA

CDR3 protein: CASIPRGELNEKLFF
CDR3 DNA: TGTGCCAGCATCCCGAGGGGAGAACTTAATGAAAAACTGTTTTTT
J gene: TRBJ1-4
D gene: NA
V gene: TRBV28
CDR3 length: 15
clone size: NA

CDR3 protein: CASSRNRDGTEAFF
CDR3 DNA: TGTGCCAGCAGCCGAAACAGGGATGGCACTGAAGCTTTCTTT
J gene: TRBJ1-1
D gene: NA
V gene: TRBV11-2
CDR3 length: 14
clone size: once

CDR3 protein: CASSQDRSRNQPQHF
CDR3 DNA: TGTGCCAGCAGCCAAGACAGGAGTCGCAATCAGCCCCAGCATTTT
J gene: TRBJ1-5
D gene: NA
V gene: TRBV3-1/TRBV3-2
CDR3 length: 15
clone size: NA

CDR3 protein: CASSLGGIQPQHF
CDR3 DNA: TGTGCCAGCAGCTTAGGAGGGATTCAGCCCCAGCATTTT
J gene: TRBJ1-5
D gene: NA
V gene: TRBV7-2
CDR3 length: 13
clone size: many

CDR3 protein: CASSQEARRQETQYF
CDR3 DNA: TGCGCCAGCAGCCAAGAAGCGAGGCGGCAAGAGACCCAGTACTTC
J gene: TRBJ2-5
D gene: NA
V gene: TRBV4-3
CDR3 length: 15
clone size: NA

CDR3 protein: CASTGGYNEQFF
CDR3 DNA: TGTGCCAGCACGGGGGGCTACAATGAGCAGTTCTTC
J gene: TRBJ2-1
D gene: TRBD2
V gene: TRBV2
CDR3 length: 12
clone size: NA